One sample yielded the 20 T cell receptor beta chains listed below, sequenced in a study of blood T cell repertoires in COVID-19 (dated by TCRdb to the early 2020s). The library came from the immunoSEQ multiplex PCR assay. Not all clones reach the TCRdb copy of this immuneACCESS table, which keeps in-frame sequences only. Checked studies attribute under half of the gap to unresolved V genes and leave the rest unexplained. Across this sample there are some 210,000 clones, with 84% seen only once. Of the sample, 7.6% falls within the top ten clones. What was sequenced was peripheral blood. Every receptor here comes from a woman aged 50 to 60 with active or convalescent COVID-19.

The chain employs TRBV19 and TRBJ2-1; 12 bases map to TRBD2. The germline CDR1 and CDR2 sequences are LNHDA and SQIVND (reference sequence). Trimming removed 5 bases from V and 6 bases from J; junction bases left unmatched: 8. The CDR3 is 16 amino acids. The CDR3 sequence: CASSLAGGPWGNEQFF. The CDR3 DNA reads as TGTGCCAGTAGTCTAGCGGGGGGGCCCTGGGGCAATGAGCAGTTCTTC.

The chain is built from TRBV24-1 and TRBJ1-5; unclear D gene. Trimming took off 7 bases at V and 0 bases at J, with 6 bases between the two ends. The CDR3 length is 13 residues. The germline V gene has CDR1 KGHDR and CDR2 SFDVKD. CDR3 in amino acids: CATSQVSNQPQHF. The CDR3 bases are TGTGCCACCAGCCAGGTTAGCAATCAGCCCCAGCATTTT.

This chain uses TRBV28 with TRBJ1-6, with D possibly TRBD1 on 5 matching bases. CDR3 length equals 16 residues. Trimming took off 2 bases at V and 7 bases at J, with 15 bases between the two ends. Germline CDR1 and CDR2: MDHEN and SYDVKM. The CDR3 DNA follows: TGTGCCAGCAGTTTAATTTCGGTGGCAGGGAATTCACCCCTCCACTTT. This translates into CASSLISVAGNSPLHF.

The V and J genes are TRBV6-5 and TRBJ1-4; D gene uncertain. This CDR3 comprises 14 residues. CDR1 and CDR2 (germline): MNHEY, SVGAGI. The germline V and J ends were trimmed by 7 bases and 0 bases, with 9 bases remaining between them. The CDR3 here is CASTGSPTNEKLFF. DNA of the CDR3: TGTGCCAGCACAGGCTCACCAACTAATGAAAAACTGTTTTTT.

The chain recombines TRBV7-2 with TRBJ1-4, with TRBD1 matching 8 bases. Trimming removed 4 bases from V and 8 bases from J; junction bases left unmatched: 9. Germline V CDR1 and CDR2: SGHTA, FQGNSA. The CDR3 has 15 residues. The CDR3 nucleotides are TGTGCCAGCAGCTCCATGACAGGGGAGAGGGAAAAACTGTTTTTT. Protein product: CASSSMTGEREKLFF. The full variable domain, rest sourced from reference TRBV7-2 and TRBJ1-4, is GAGVSQSPSNKVTEKGKDVELRCDPISGHTALYWYRQSLGQGLEFLIYFQGNSAPDKSGLPSDRFSAERTGGSVSTLTIQRTQQEDSAVYLCASSSMTGEREKLFFGSGTQLSVL.

This clone appeared a single time. This chain uses TRBV12-3 or TRBV12-4 with TRBJ2-3, with TRBD2 identical over 8 bases. Germline trimming cut 7 bases from V and 0 bases from J; bases unmatched to any gene: 0. The CDR3 sequence is 13 residues long. In nucleotides, the CDR3 is TGTGCCAGCAAGCGGGGGAGCACAGATACGCAGTATTTT. Translating gives CASKRGSTDTQYF.

This clone was observed a few times. The chain uses TRBV11-3 and TRBJ1-4; D is undetermined. Trimming pared 1 base from V and 1 base from J, leaving 7 bases between. CDR1 is SGHNT and CDR2 is YENEEA in the germline V gene. The CDR3 loop spans 15 amino acids. The CDR3 nucleotides read TGTGCCAGCAGCTTAGTCGGGGTAACTAATGAAAAACTGTTTTTT. Protein sequence: CASSLVGVTNEKLFF.

The chain uses TRBV5-4 and TRBJ2-3, with 9 positions matching TRBD2. The J segment lost 5 bases and the V segment lost 0 bases, leaving 1 base of the junction unmatched. The CDR3 loop spans 14 amino acids. Germline CDR1 SGHNT, CDR2 YYREEE (reference sequence). As DNA, the CDR3 is TGTGCCAGCAGCTTGGTGACTAGCGGAGATACGCAGTATTTT. Translating gives CASSLVTSGDTQYF.

This chain connects TRBV28 to TRBJ2-2; 7 bases line up with TRBD1. Germline loops: CDR1 MDHEN, CDR2 SYDVKM. The CDR3 length is 14 residues. Trimming removed 5 bases from V and 2 bases from J; junction bases left unmatched: 2. The CDR3 DNA reads TGTGCCAGCAGTCGGGACAGTAACACCGGGGAGCTGTTTTTT. Translated, it gives CASSRDSNTGELFF.

The rearrangement links TRBV24-1 to TRBJ2-3; 12 bases are shared with TRBD2. Trimming took 6 bases from V and 4 from J; bases not matched to a gene: 7. This CDR3 is 16 amino acids long. Germline lookup yields CDR1 KGHDR and CDR2 SFDVKD. This chain's CDR3 is CATSQTSGSYPDTQYF. The CDR3 nucleotides read TGTGCCACCAGTCAGACTAGCGGGAGTTACCCAGATACGCAGTATTTT.

This clone was seen only once. The chain employs TRBV10-3 and TRBJ2-6, with D unclear. With 4 bases removed from V and 0 bases from J, the gap between germline ends came to 4 bases. This CDR3 comprises 14 residues. Looked up from germline, CDR1 is ENHRY and CDR2 is SYGVKD. This CDR3 reads CAISALSGANVLTF. The CDR3, as DNA: TGTGCCATCAGTGCCCTCTCTGGGGCCAACGTCCTGACTTTC.

The chain couples TRBV13 to TRBJ1-3; D not certain. The V gene's germline CDR1 is PRHDT and CDR2 FYEKMQ (reference sequence). This CDR3 spans 15 amino acids. V was pared by 5 bases and J by 0 bases, with 11 bases between. The CDR3 bases are TGTGCCAGCAGCCCCGACACATTCTCTGGAAACACCATATATTTT. It translates to CASSPDTFSGNTIYF.

The chain is built from TRBV5-5 and TRBJ1-4; no firm D call. CDR3 length: 13 amino acids. Per the germline V gene, CDR1 is SGHKS and CDR2 is YYEKEE (reference sequence). With 5 bases removed from V and 4 bases from J, the gap between germline ends came to 9 bases. The CDR3 reads CASSSRHNEKLFF. As DNA, the CDR3 is TGTGCCAGCAGTTCACGACATAATGAAAAACTGTTTTTT.

V and J are TRBV29-1 and TRBJ2-1; TRBD1 agrees at 8 bases. Looked up from germline, CDR1 is SQVTM and CDR2 is ANQGSEA. V lost 1 base, J lost 2 bases, and 10 bases stayed unmatched. The CDR3 has 17 residues. The CDR3: CSVEVFETGDPYNEQFF. The CDR3 bases are TGCAGCGTTGAAGTTTTCGAGACAGGGGACCCCTACAATGAGCAGTTCTTC.

This chain links TRBV7-9 with TRBJ2-5; 7 bases map to TRBD1. Trimming took 4 bases from V and 2 from J; bases not matched to a gene: 4. Germline V gene sequence: CDR1 SEHNR, CDR2 FQNEAQ (reference sequence). This CDR3 has 14 residues. CDR3 sequence reads: CASSSTGVQETQYF. The DNA for the CDR3 is TGTGCCAGCAGCTCTACAGGGGTACAAGAGACCCAGTACTTC.

This chain links TRBV7-6 with TRBJ1-4; D might be TRBD1 (6 bases). The CDR3 sequence is 15 residues long. The germline V and J ends were trimmed by 0 bases and 7 bases, with 12 bases remaining between them. Germline-derived CDR1 and CDR2 are SGHVS and FNYEAQ. CDR3 bases: TGTGCCAGCAGCTTAGCCGCAGGGGTGGGTGAAAAACTGTTTTTT. Amino acids: CASSLAAGVGEKLFF. Filled out from reference TRBV7-6 and TRBJ1-4, the complete variable domain reads GAGVSQSPRYKVTKRGQDVALRCDPISGHVSLYWYRQALGQGPEFLTYFNYEAQQDKSGLPNDRFSAERPEGSISTLTIQRTEQRDSAMYRCASSLAAGVGEKLFFGSGTQLSVL.

This clone showed up just a few times. V usage is TRBV5-4 and J usage is TRBJ2-2; 8 bases match TRBD2. Germline V gives CDR1 SGHNT, CDR2 YYREEE (reference sequence). With V trimmed by 4 bases and J by 5 bases, 13 bases remained unmatched. The CDR3 sequence is 17 residues long. The CDR3 here is CASSPPPGTRITGELFF. CDR3 coding DNA: TGTGCCAGCAGCCCTCCTCCCGGGACTAGGATAACCGGGGAGCTGTTTTTT. The variable domain in full, with the rest retrieved from reference TRBV5-4 and TRBJ2-2, is ETGVTQSPTHLIKTRGQQVTLRCSSQSGHNTVSWYQQALGQGPQFIFQYYREEENGRGNFPPRFSGLQFPNYSSELNVNALELDDSALYLCASSPPPGTRITGELFFGEGSRLTVL.

The gene calls are TRBV21-1 and TRBJ1-1; the DNA was not compared with TRBD1, the D call given in the table. TRBV21-1 is classified as a pseudogene. The CDR3 has 15 residues. CDR3 amino acids: CASSKGTRGDTEAFF. DNA for the CDR3: TGTGCCAGCAGCAAGGGGACACGAGGGGACACTGAAGCTTTCTTT.

The rearrangement joins TRBV19 to TRBJ1-5, with a tentative D call TRBD1 (6 bases). The V end lost 6 bases, the J end lost 1 base, and 13 bases lay between the germline ends. The CDR3 totals 15 residues. CDR1 is LNHDA, CDR2 SQIVND, per germline (reference sequence). The CDR3 region is CASSMDSPSNQPQHF. CDR3 in DNA: TGTGCCAGTAGCATGGACAGTCCGAGCAATCAGCCCCAGCATTTT. Filled out from reference TRBV19 and TRBJ1-5, the complete variable domain reads DGGITQSPKYLFRKEGQNVTLSCEQNLNHDAMYWYRQDPGQGLRLIYYSQIVNDFQKGDIAEGYSVSREKKESFPLTVTSAQKNPTAFYLCASSMDSPSNQPQHFGDGTRLSIL.

This clone was counted a single time. The genes are TRBV11-2 and TRBJ1-5, with D perhaps TRBD1 (6 bases). V dropped 5 bases and J dropped 4 bases, with 15 bases sitting between them. Germline CDR1 and CDR2: SGHAT and FQNNGV. This CDR3 comprises 15 residues. CDR3 residues: CASSGGGTINQPQHF. CDR3 DNA sequence: TGTGCCAGCAGCGGAGGTGGGACAATTAATCAGCCCCAGCATTTT.